These 19 T cell receptor beta chains came from one sample sequenced in a study of shared clonotypes between healthy human individuals. Naive CD8 cells were CD45RO-negative, positively selected for CCR7, excluding terminally differentiated effector memory CD45RA+ cells. TCRdb keeps only in-frame clones here, not all; method: immunoSEQ multiplex PCR. Here the sample spans some 2,000,000 clones, about 95% being singletons. Sequencing was carried out using naive CD8+ T cells sorted from blood. All receptors derive from a young man in good health.

V and J are TRBV7-3 and TRBJ2-7; TRBD2 agrees at 8 bases. The J segment lost 6 bases and the V segment lost 5 bases, leaving 6 bases of the junction unmatched. The germline gives CDR1 SGHTA, CDR2 FQGTGA. CDR3 length: 13 amino acids. In nucleotides, the CDR3 is TGTGCCAGCAGCCTCCACGCGGGAGGCGAGCAGTACTTC. Translating it yields CASSLHAGGEQYF.

Concerning this clone itself: The sample carries other DNA sequences with the same CDR3. The genes are TRBV27 and TRBJ2-7, with 7 bases matching TRBD1. Germline V CDR1 and CDR2: MNHEY, SMNVEV (reference sequence). The CDR3 consists of 13 residues. V gave up 5 bases and J gave up 4 bases; unmatched junction bases: 5. DNA for the CDR3: TGTGCCAGCAGTCCGGGACAGTCATACGAGCAGTACTTC. Its protein product is CASSPGQSYEQYF.

V and J are TRBV10-3 and TRBJ2-2, with a tentative D call TRBD2 (6 bases). Trimming stripped 8 bases from V and 5 bases from J, with 9 bases between. The CDR3 contains 12 residues. Germline CDR1 reads ENHRY; CDR2 reads SYGVKD. The CDR3: CAIAGGTGELFF. In DNA, the CDR3 is TGTGCCATCGCCGGGGGAACCGGGGAGCTGTTTTTT.

This clone was detected only once. The chain has TRBV5-4 and TRBJ2-5, with D unresolved. Trimming removed 1 base at V and 5 bases at J, with 9 bases between. Germline values: CDR1 SGHNT, CDR2 YYREEE (reference sequence). The CDR3 is 13 residues long. The CDR3 nucleotides read TGTGCCAGCAGCTTGAGTAGTTGGGAGACCCAGTACTTC. It is translated as CASSLSSWETQYF.

The chain carries TRBV6-6 and TRBJ2-2; D tentatively reads TRBD1 or TRBD2 (5 bases each). CDR3 length: 16 residues. Trimming took off 5 bases at V and 2 bases at J, with 15 bases between the two ends. CDR1 is MNHNY, CDR2 SVGAGI, per germline (reference sequence). Written as DNA, the CDR3 is TGTGCCAGCAGTATAGGGGTAGCGTACAACACCGGGGAGCTGTTTTTT. Protein: CASSIGVAYNTGELFF.

To note about this clone: The sample carries other DNA sequences with the same CDR3. The chain combines TRBV6-5 with TRBJ1-1, with D unresolved. CDR1 MNHEY and CDR2 SVGAGI come from the germline V gene. The CDR3 sequence is 13 residues long. V lost 1 base to trimming and J lost 0 bases, with 3 bases between them. The CDR3 region is CASSYYVNTEAFF. CDR3 DNA: TGTGCCAGCAGTTACTATGTGAACACTGAAGCTTTCTTT.

CDR3 in DNA: TGCGCCAGCAGCTCCCCCGATCTTCCGACTGGGGCCAACGTCCTGACTTTC. It is translated as CASSSPDLPTGANVLTF. The V and J genes are TRBV5-1 and TRBJ2-6; D gene uncertain. The CDR3 loop spans 17 amino acids. CDR1 is SGHRS, CDR2 YFSETQ, per germline. V shed 3 bases and J shed 2 bases, with 15 bases lying between them.

The CDR3 DNA sequence: TGTGCCAGCATGACGGGTTGGGACACTGAAGCTTTCTTT. This encodes CASMTGWDTEAFF. This chain joins TRBV25-1 and TRBJ1-1; D is undetermined. Deletions cut 7 bases from V and 3 bases from J, with 12 bases between. The germline V gene has CDR1 MGHDK and CDR2 SYGVNS. This CDR3 comprises 13 residues.

This rearrangement joins TRBV7-9 to TRBJ2-2, with D uncertain. Trimming took 0 bases from V and 7 from J, leaving 12 bases between them. This CDR3 is 15 amino acids long. In germline, CDR1 is SEHNR, CDR2 FQNEAQ (reference sequence). CDR3 DNA sequence: TGTGCCAGCAGCTTAGCCTCCGACGAGGACGGGGAGCTGTTTTTT. Translating gives CASSLASDEDGELFF.

The chain has TRBV19 and TRBJ1-5, with D uncertain. The V gene lost 7 bases and the J gene lost 3 bases, with 13 bases spanning the gap. Germline V gene sequence: CDR1 LNHDA, CDR2 SQIVND (reference sequence). The CDR3 is 14 residues long. Written as DNA, the CDR3 is TGTGCCAGTAATTCACTGGGCCACAATCAGCCCCAGCATTTT. Residues: CASNSLGHNQPQHF.

This rearrangement joins TRBV9 to TRBJ1-1; D uncertain. The CDR3 is 15 amino acids. The ends were cut back, 3 bases at V and 1 base at J, with 13 bases in the middle. The germline gives CDR1 SGDLS, CDR2 YYNGEE. The CDR3 protein is CASSALPRGNTEAFF. The CDR3 DNA reads TGTGCCAGCAGCGCCTTACCCAGAGGGAACACTGAAGCTTTCTTT.

Turning to this clone: Other DNA sequences within the sample encode an identical CDR3. V gene TRBV7-9 combines with J gene TRBJ2-6; D is unclear. Germline CDR1 reads SEHNR; CDR2 reads FQNEAQ (reference sequence). CDR3 size: 13 residues. Deletions cut 3 bases from V and 0 bases from J, with 0 bases between. The DNA of the CDR3 is TGTGCCAGCAGCTTCTCTGGGGCCAACGTCCTGACTTTC. Translated: CASSFSGANVLTF.

The V and J genes are TRBV4-1 and TRBJ2-1; no firm D call. The V gene lost 0 bases and the J gene lost 5 bases, with 8 bases spanning the gap. Per the germline V gene, CDR1 is MGHRA and CDR2 is YSYEKL. CDR3 length equals 14 residues. The CDR3 here is CASSQESRDNEQFF. The CDR3 DNA reads TGCGCCAGCAGCCAAGAAAGTCGCGACAATGAGCAGTTCTTC.

The gene calls are TRBV6-4 and TRBJ1-2; perhaps TRBD1 as D (5 bases). Germline CDR1 MRHNA, CDR2 SNTAGT. The CDR3 is 14 residues long. Deletions cut 3 bases from V and 7 bases from J, with 15 bases between. CDR3 in DNA: TGTGCCAGCAGTGAGACAGCGCTCCTATCTGGCTACACCTTC. Its protein is CASSETALLSGYTF.

The V and J genes are TRBV7-9 and TRBJ1-1; TRBD1 aligns across 7 bases. Germline CDR1 is SEHNR and CDR2 is FQNEAQ (reference sequence). V gave up 6 bases and J gave up 1 base; unmatched junction bases: 5. This CDR3 is 14 amino acids long. CDR3 DNA sequence: TGTGCCAGCAGAGCCGGGACAGCGAACACTGAAGCTTTCTTT. It specifies CASRAGTANTEAFF. Looking up the rest from reference TRBV7-9 and TRBJ1-1 gives the full variable domain: DTGVSQNPRHKITKRGQNVTFRCDPISEHNRLYWYRQTLGQGPEFLTYFQNEAQLEKSRLLSDRFSAERPKGSFSTLEIQRTEQGDSAMYLCASRAGTANTEAFFGQGTRLTVV.

The chain is built from TRBV5-1 and TRBJ1-1; TRBD1 agrees at 10 bases. Per germline, CDR1 SGHRS and CDR2 YFSETQ. The CDR3 length is 17 residues. V shed 0 bases and J 5 bases; nucleotides not matched to a gene: 10. In DNA form, the CDR3 reads TGCGCCAGCAGCTTGGGGCGGGACAGGGGTCGAGAAACTGAAGCTTTCTTT. Its translation is CASSLGRDRGRETEAFF. Using reference TRBV5-1 and TRBJ1-1 for the parts outside the CDR3, the full variable domain is KAGVTQTPRYLIKTRGQQVTLSCSPISGHRSVSWYQQTPGQGLQFLFEYFSETQRNKGNFPGRFSGRQFSNSRSEMNVSTLELGDSALYLCASSLGRDRGRETEAFFGQGTRLTVV.

This clone was found once. J is TRBJ2-1 and V is TRBV10-1; 16 bases line up with TRBD2. The junction had 8 bases not matched to a gene; V was cut back by 4 bases and J by 8 bases. CDR3 length: 17 amino acids. Germline V gives CDR1 WNHNN, CDR2 SYGVQD (reference sequence). The CDR3 DNA is TGCGCCAGCAGTGGACCTCGGGGGACTAGCGGGAGGGATGAGCAGTTCTTC. This sequence encodes CASSGPRGTSGRDEQFF.

This clone was seen a single time. Other DNA variants within this sample encode the same CDR3. The V gene is TRBV9, the J gene TRBJ2-7; TRBD2 agrees at 8 bases. The length of the CDR3 is 15 residues. V lost 0 bases to trimming and J lost 0 bases; unmatched junction nucleotides: 2. CDR1 and CDR2 (germline): SGDLS, YYNGEE. CDR3 coding DNA: TGTGCCAGCAGCGTAGCGGGAGGGTCCTCCTACGAGCAGTACTTC. Translating it yields CASSVAGGSSYEQYF.

This chain connects TRBV6-6 to TRBJ1-5; D is unresolved. CDR1 and CDR2 (germline): MNHNY, SVGAGI (reference sequence). There are 12 residues in the CDR3. Trimming took off 5 bases at V and 9 bases at J, with 11 bases between the two ends. The CDR3 bases are TGTGCCAGCAGTGAGGTTGGGGTGCCCCAGCATTTT. Protein product: CASSEVGVPQHF.